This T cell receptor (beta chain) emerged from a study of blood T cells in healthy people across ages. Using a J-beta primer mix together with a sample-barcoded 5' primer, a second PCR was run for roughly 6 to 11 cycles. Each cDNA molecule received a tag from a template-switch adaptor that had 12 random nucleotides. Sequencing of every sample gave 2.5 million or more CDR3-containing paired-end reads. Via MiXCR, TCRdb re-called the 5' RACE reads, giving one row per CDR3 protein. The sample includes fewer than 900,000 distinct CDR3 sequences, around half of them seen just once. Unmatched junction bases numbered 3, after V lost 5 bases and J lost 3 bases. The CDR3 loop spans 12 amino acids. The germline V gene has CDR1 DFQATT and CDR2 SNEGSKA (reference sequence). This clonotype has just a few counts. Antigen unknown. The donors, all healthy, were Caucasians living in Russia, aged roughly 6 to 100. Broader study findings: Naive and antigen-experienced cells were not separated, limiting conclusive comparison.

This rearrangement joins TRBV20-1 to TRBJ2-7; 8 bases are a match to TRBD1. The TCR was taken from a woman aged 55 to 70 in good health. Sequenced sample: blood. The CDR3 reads CSARTGLYEQYF. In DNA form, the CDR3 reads TGCAGTGCTCGGACAGGGCTCTACGAGCAGTACTTC.